The 7 T cell receptor beta chains reported below all come from one sample, sequenced in a study of blood T cell repertoires in COVID-19. Using immunoSEQ multiplex PCR, the repertoire was profiled, and TCRdb retains in-frame clones only, with some absent. The data show hundreds of thousands of clones, around nine tenths seen once. The source material was peripheral blood. These receptors were obtained from a man between 35 and 55 years old with acute or convalescent COVID-19.

This chain connects TRBV4-1 to TRBJ2-3; 7 bases fit TRBD2. The germline V gene encodes CDR1 MGHRA and CDR2 YSYEKL. The trim removed 5 bases at V and 2 bases at J, leaving 19 bases unmatched. CDR3 length: 19 amino acids. CDR3 DNA sequence: TGCGCCAGCAGCAAGGCCTGGTTGGGGCTAGCGGTATACACAGATACGCAGTATTTT. Protein: CASSKAWLGLAVYTDTQYF.

The chain recombines TRBV7-2 with TRBJ2-3; 7 bases fit TRBD2. The germline V gene encodes CDR1 SGHTA and CDR2 FQGNSA. Unmatched junction bases numbered 7, after V lost 5 bases and J lost 2 bases. CDR3 length: 15 amino acids. For the CDR3, the DNA is TGTGCCAGCAGCCCCGTGGGACTACACACAGATACGCAGTATTTT. Translating it yields CASSPVGLHTDTQYF.

The chain carries TRBV19 and TRBJ2-1; 8 bases fit TRBD2. J was trimmed by 7 bases and V by 4 bases; bases with no gene match: 12. CDR3 length equals 16 residues. The V gene's germline CDR1 is LNHDA and CDR2 SQIVND (reference sequence). The CDR3 nucleotides read TGTGCCAGTAGTAAACTCGGGAGGGCCCTCGAAAATGAGCAGTTCTTC. Translating gives CASSKLGRALENEQFF.

The chain employs TRBV19 and TRBJ1-1; no firm D call. The CDR3 length is 12 residues. Trimming cost V 9 bases and J 1 base, with 9 bases left between them. The germline V gene has CDR1 LNHDA and CDR2 SQIVND (reference sequence). CDR3 residues: CASRLGNTEAFF. The CDR3 DNA follows: TGTGCCAGCCGCCTAGGGAACACTGAAGCTTTCTTT.

This clone has more than one count but fewer than ten. CDR3 loop: CASSLDGGEAFF. CDR3 nucleotide sequence: TGTGCCAGCAGCCTCGACGGGGGTGAAGCTTTCTTT. V is TRBV6-6 and J is TRBJ1-1, with a tentative D call TRBD1 (5 bases). The V gene lost 6 bases and the J gene lost 7 bases, with 12 bases spanning the gap. CDR3 size: 12 residues. Germline-derived CDR1 and CDR2 are MNHNY and SVGAGI (reference sequence).

V usage is TRBV6-2 or TRBV6-3 and J usage is TRBJ2-1; 8 nucleotides line up with TRBD2. J lost 7 bases, V lost 7 bases, and 9 bases had no gene match. Germline V lookup: CDR1 MNHEY, CDR2 SVGEGT. CDR3 size: 14 residues. This CDR3 is CASTPGGGLNEQFF. Written as DNA, the CDR3 is TGTGCCAGCACCCCCGGGGGGGGGCTTAATGAGCAGTTCTTC.

This clone was counted once. The chain employs TRBV7-9 and TRBJ1-6; 7 bases map to TRBD1. CDR1 is SEHNR and CDR2 is FQNEAQ in the germline V gene (reference sequence). The CDR3 extends over 14 amino acids. Unmatched junction bases numbered 4, after V lost 6 bases and J lost 5 bases. This CDR3 reads CASRLTGDNSPLHF. The CDR3 DNA is TGTGCCAGCAGATTAACAGGGGATAATTCACCCCTCCACTTT. The complete variable domain, with remaining parts taken from reference TRBV7-9 and TRBJ1-6, reads DTGVSQNPRHKITKRGQNVTFRCDPISEHNRLYWYRQTLGQGPEFLTYFQNEAQLEKSRLLSDRFSAERPKGSFSTLEIQRTEQGDSAMYLCASRLTGDNSPLHFGNGTRLTVT.